This entry lists 17 T cell receptor beta chains sequenced from one sample in a study of T cell repertoires in cytomegalovirus infection. Each CDR3 protein gets one entry after TCRdb re-called the reads with MiXCR. The data hold 640,000 or so distinct CDR3 sequences, with approximately 33% observed a single time. No antigen is known for these receptors. The material sequenced was cultured PBMCs, taken from culture after CMV antigen stimulation. All receptors derive from a human donor in good health (CMV status not recorded). Some clones in this sample may be carry-over from other donors' samples.

J is TRBJ1-5 and V is TRBV19, with D possibly TRBD1 on 6 matching bases. The germline V gene has CDR1 LNHDA and CDR2 SQIVND (reference sequence). The CDR3 is 16 amino acids. V gave up 9 bases and J gave up 2 bases, with 20 bases separating them. CDR3 region: CASAAQGGSGNQPQHF. CDR3 DNA sequence: TGTGCCAGCGCCGCACAGGGAGGGTCGGGCAATCAGCCCCAGCATTTT.

This clonotype was detected a few times. The CDR3 region has the DNA TGCGCCAGCAGCCCCGGGGGGGCCTTGGAGACCCAGTACTTC. Its protein is CASSPGGALETQYF. The chain couples TRBV5-1 to TRBJ2-5, with 8 bases that match TRBD2. J lost 5 bases, V lost 4 bases, and 7 bases had no gene match. The germline V gene has CDR1 SGHRS and CDR2 YFSETQ. The CDR3 is 14 amino acids.

At least ten counts were recorded for this clonotype. The genes are TRBV7-2 and TRBJ2-7; a weak D match, TRBD1 (5 bases). Germline CDR1 and CDR2: SGHTA and FQGNSA. The CDR3 sequence is 13 residues long. V dropped 1 base and J dropped 6 bases, with 10 bases sitting between them. The CDR3 region has the DNA TGTGCCAGCAGCTTAGTCTCGACAGTCGAGCAGTACTTC. It is translated as CASSLVSTVEQYF.

This chain connects TRBV27 to TRBJ1-2, with a weak D call TRBD1 (5 bases). Germline CDR1 is MNHEY and CDR2 is SMNVEV (reference sequence). The germline V and J ends were trimmed by 6 bases and 0 bases, with 11 bases remaining between them. This CDR3 region has 14 residues. The CDR3 nucleotides are TGTGCCAGCAGAAACCAGGGAGCTAACTATGGCTACACCTTC. It encodes CASRNQGANYGYTF.

This clonotype occurred a few times. The rearrangement links TRBV6-6 to TRBJ2-4; 8 positions match TRBD1. The CDR3 sequence is 15 residues long. With 9 bases clipped from V and 0 bases from J, the junction kept 7 bases outside the gene matches. Germline V gene lookup returns CDR1 MNHNY and CDR2 SVGAGI (reference sequence). This chain's CDR3 is CASRGQDLAKNIQYF. DNA for the CDR3: TGTGCCAGTAGGGGACAGGACCTAGCCAAAAACATTCAGTACTTC.

The CDR3 reads CASSRDRDNSPLHF. The CDR3 coding sequence is TGTGCCAGCAGCCGGGACAGGGATAATTCACCCCTCCACTTT. The chain combines TRBV5-4 with TRBJ1-6; 9 bases line up with TRBD1. With V trimmed by 4 bases and J by 5 bases, 1 base remained unmatched. This CDR3 comprises 14 residues. Germline V CDR1 and CDR2: SGHNT, YYREEE (reference sequence).

This clonotype was detected only a few times. The J gene is TRBJ2-3, the V gene TRBV7-2; D may be TRBD1 or TRBD2 (6 bases each). Trimming removed 7 bases at V and 1 base at J, with 21 bases between. CDR3 length: 17 residues. CDR1 is SGHTA, CDR2 FQGNSA, per germline. The CDR3 bases are TGTGCCAGCACCCCAGGGGTCGGGAGAATGCGCACAGATACGCAGTATTTT. This gives the protein CASTPGVGRMRTDTQYF.

The rearrangement uses TRBV5-1 and TRBJ1-4; D remains ambiguous. V shed 0 bases and J shed 5 bases, with 8 bases lying between them. CDR1 SGHRS and CDR2 YFSETQ come from the germline V gene. The CDR3 is 14 residues long. In DNA, the CDR3 is TGCGCCAGCAGCTTGGACTCGTTCAATGAAAAACTGTTTTTT. Residues: CASSLDSFNEKLFF.

This clonotype was recorded many times. The chain carries TRBV7-2 and TRBJ1-1; no firm D call. The ends were cut back, 1 base at V and 3 bases at J, with 6 bases in the middle. Germline-derived CDR1 and CDR2 are SGHTA and FQGNSA. CDR3 length equals 13 residues. The CDR3 loop reads CASSLDLDTEAFF. The CDR3 nucleotides are TGTGCCAGCAGCTTAGATTTAGACACTGAAGCTTTCTTT.

The J gene is TRBJ2-3, the V gene TRBV9; D possibly corresponds to TRBD2 (5 bases). CDR3 length equals 14 residues. From germline, CDR1 is SGDLS and CDR2 YYNGEE. Trimming pared 2 bases from V and 2 bases from J, leaving 9 bases between. The CDR3 nucleotides are TGTGCCAGCAGCGTCGGGGATTACACAGATACGCAGTATTTT. Translation: CASSVGDYTDTQYF.

The J gene is TRBJ2-7, the V gene TRBV7-9; 8 bases are shared with TRBD1. V lost 2 bases to trimming and J lost 5 bases; unmatched junction nucleotides: 5. CDR1 is SEHNR, CDR2 FQNEAQ, per germline (reference sequence). This CDR3 region has 14 residues. CDR3 in DNA: TGTGCCAGCAGCTTACAGGGGGCGAGGGACGAGCAGTACTTC. Amino acids: CASSLQGARDEQYF.

The V and J genes are TRBV28 and TRBJ2-2; tentatively, D is TRBD2 (6 bases). Trimming removed 7 bases from V and 5 bases from J, with 14 bases in between. This CDR3 is built from 14 residues. Germline-derived CDR1 and CDR2 are MDHEN and SYDVKM. The CDR3: CASNSGGGTGELFF. The CDR3 DNA reads TGTGCCAGCAACTCCGGTGGGGGGACCGGGGAGCTGTTTTTT.

The chain couples TRBV5-6 to TRBJ1-3; D is perhaps TRBD1 (6 bases). V was cut by 0 bases and J by 8 bases, with 9 bases left in between. The germline V gene has CDR1 SGHDT and CDR2 YYEEEE. The CDR3 consists of 13 residues. CDR3 nucleotides: TGTGCCAGCAGCTTGGACAGGGCTGACACCATATATTTT. This codes for CASSLDRADTIYF. Variable domain in full (rest from reference TRBV5-6 and TRBJ1-3): DAGVTQSPTHLIKTRGQQVTLRCSPKSGHDTVSWYQQALGQGPQFIFQYYEEEERQRGNFPDRFSGHQFPNYSSELNVNALLLGDSALYLCASSLDRADTIYFGEGSWLTVV.

This clonotype appeared many times. V is TRBV7-2 and J is TRBJ2-7; 11 nucleotides align to TRBD2. CDR3 length: 15 amino acids. Unmatched junction bases numbered 6, after V lost 4 bases and J lost 4 bases. Germline assignment: CDR1 SGHTA and CDR2 FQGNSA. The CDR3 sequence is CASSWEASGGYEQYF. The CDR3 nucleotides read TGTGCCAGCAGCTGGGAGGCTAGCGGGGGGTACGAGCAGTACTTC.

The rearrangement joins TRBV6-1 to TRBJ2-1; 7 nucleotides align to TRBD2. V lost 8 bases and J lost 5; bases outside the gene matches: 6. Germline CDR1 and CDR2: MNHNS and SASEGT. The CDR3 totals 13 residues. This chain's CDR3 is CASRPAGDNEQFF. CDR3 coding DNA: TGTGCCAGCCGCCCGGCGGGAGACAATGAGCAGTTCTTC.

This clonotype occurred a few times. This chain uses TRBV7-8 with TRBJ2-7, with D possibly TRBD2 on 5 matching bases. V lost 2 bases and J 1 base, leaving 12 bases between the germline ends. The CDR3 totals 15 residues. Per the germline V gene, CDR1 is SGHVS and CDR2 is FQNEAQ. The CDR3 sequence: CASSLYGVLSYEQYF. CDR3 coding DNA: TGTGCCAGCAGCTTATACGGGGTGCTATCCTACGAGCAGTACTTC.

This clonotype was found a few times. V is TRBV2 and J is TRBJ2-7; D is unclear. CDR1 and CDR2 (germline): SNHLY, FYNNEI. V lost 7 bases and J lost 2, with 12 bases in between. The CDR3 length is 13 residues. DNA of the CDR3: TGTGCCAGCATACTCGAATGGGCCTACGAGCAGTACTTC. Translating it yields CASILEWAYEQYF.